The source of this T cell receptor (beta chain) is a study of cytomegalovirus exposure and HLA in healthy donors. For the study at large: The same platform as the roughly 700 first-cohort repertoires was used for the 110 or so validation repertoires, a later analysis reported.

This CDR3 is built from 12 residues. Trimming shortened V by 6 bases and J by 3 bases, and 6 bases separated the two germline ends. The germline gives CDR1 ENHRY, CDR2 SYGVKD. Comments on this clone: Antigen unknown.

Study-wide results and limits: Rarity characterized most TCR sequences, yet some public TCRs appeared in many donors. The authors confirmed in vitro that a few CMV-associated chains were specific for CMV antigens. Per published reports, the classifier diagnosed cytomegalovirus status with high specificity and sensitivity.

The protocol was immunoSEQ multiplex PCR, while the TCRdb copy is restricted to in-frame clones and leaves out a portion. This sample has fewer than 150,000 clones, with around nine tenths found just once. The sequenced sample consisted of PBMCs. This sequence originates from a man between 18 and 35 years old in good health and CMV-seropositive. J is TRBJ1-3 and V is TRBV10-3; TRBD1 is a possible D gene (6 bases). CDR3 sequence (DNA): TGTGCCATCAGGGACAGTGGAAACACCATATATTTT. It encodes CAIRDSGNTIYF.